This T cell receptor beta chain originates from a study of T-cell reconstitution after alpha-beta-depleted transplantation in children. Points from the study as a whole: Reportedly, alpha-beta T cells present about two months post-transplant originated from several hundred expanded clones of graft origin. At the one-year point after transplant, T-cell counts and TCRbeta diversity were found to come mostly from T cells that had been newly produced.

Unique molecular identifiers tagged the TCRbeta library. TCRdb passed the PCR reads through MiXCR, listing each CDR3 protein once. There are approximately 190,000 distinct CDR3 sequences in the sample; approximately 8.4% occur only once, and 35% lies in the top ten. This clonotype was observed many times. The antigen is not known. This specimen consisted of PBMCs, mostly from graft donor cells, obtained 360 days after TCRalphabeta/CD19-depleted stem cell transplant. The sequence was collected from a male patient under 10 years old who had a stem cell transplant for acute myeloid leukemia, so the T cells may come from the graft donor.

DNA of the CDR3: TGCAGCGTTGTGATCGGCAATCAGCCCCAGCATTTT. It encodes CSVVIGNQPQHF. This chain uses TRBV29-1 with TRBJ1-5; D is unresolved. This CDR3 region has 12 residues. The V end was cut by 4 bases, the J end by 2 bases, with 6 bases between. The germline V gene has CDR1 SQVTM and CDR2 ANQGSEA. Full variable domain (rest looked up from reference TRBV29-1 and TRBJ1-5): SAVISQKPSRDICQRGTSLTIQCQVDSQVTMMFWYRQQPGQSLTLIATANQGSEATYESGFVIDKFPISRPNLTFSTLTVSNMSPEDSSIYLCSVVIGNQPQHFGDGTRLSIL.